These T cell receptor beta chains were read from a single sample in a study of identical twins. MiXCR, applied by TCRdb to the 5' RACE reads, yields one record per CDR3 protein. The data show roughly 770,000 distinct CDR3 sequences, with 18% seen just once and around 13% held by the top ten. The same data also went into a second study, on T cells expressing NK-cell markers.

Sequenced sample: PBMCs. These receptor sequences come from a woman aged 18-29 years in good health. The CDR3 runs from the conserved cysteine through the conserved F or W. D genes are given only for firm matches. Where a row states a size, it is once, few, many or the class of an expanded clone; other rows omit it.

CDR3 DNA,CDR3 protein,clone size,V gene,D gene,J gene
TGTGCCAGCAGCTCCCAAATGTGGGGGCTTGGCGCCCCAGATACGCAGTATTTT,CASSSQMWGLGAPDTQYF,few,TRBV4-2,NA,TRBJ2-3
TGTGCCAGCAGCCTCGGACGGTCGAACTACAATGAGCAGTTCTTC,CASSLGRSNYNEQFF,NA,TRBV7-7,NA,TRBJ2-1
TGTGCCAGCAGCCAAAACTCCCGGACAGGGGGATTCGCTGAAGCTTTCTTT,CASSQNSRTGGFAEAFF,NA,TRBV16,TRBD1,TRBJ1-1
TGCAGCGTTGAAGATCGCCTTACCTACGAGCAGTACTTC,CSVEDRLTYEQYF,NA,TRBV29-1,NA,TRBJ2-7
TGCAGTGCTGCACCGTCGGGAACTGGAAACACCATATATTTT,CSAAPSGTGNTIYF,few,TRBV20-1,NA,TRBJ1-3
TGTGCCAGCAGCCATGCGGAGTCCTACGAGCAGTACTTC,CASSHAESYEQYF,many,TRBV14,NA,TRBJ2-7
TGTGCCATCAGTGAGTCGATCGGGGGGACAAACATTCAGTACTTC,CAISESIGGTNIQYF,NA,TRBV10-3,TRBD2,TRBJ2-4
TGTGCCAGCAGCCGAATACTAGCGGGACGTGGGGATGAGCAGTTCTTC,CASSRILAGRGDEQFF,NA,TRBV6-2/TRBV6-3,TRBD2,TRBJ2-1
TGTGCCAGCGGCCATACGCAGTATTTT,CASGHTQYF,NA,TRBV7-9,NA,TRBJ2-3
TGTGCCAGCAGTGGGACAGGCTCCGGTCAGCCCCAGCATTTT,CASSGTGSGQPQHF,NA,TRBV2,TRBD1,TRBJ1-5
TGTGCCAGCAGCGTAGTCTTGGGCAGGGGAGGCGCAGATACGCAGTATTTT,CASSVVLGRGGADTQYF,NA,TRBV9,NA,TRBJ2-3
TGTGCCAGCAGCCCCCGTACCACGAAGAGGGGACAGGGTGATACGCAGTATTTT,CASSPRTTKRGQGDTQYF,NA,TRBV11-1,TRBD1,TRBJ2-3
TGTGCCATCAGTGGGGGACTAGCGGGTCAACAAGAGACCCAGTACTTC,CAISGGLAGQQETQYF,NA,TRBV10-3,TRBD2,TRBJ2-5
TGTGCCAGCGGGTCGGGACAGGGGGATGGGGCCAACGTCCTGACTTTC,CASGSGQGDGANVLTF,NA,TRBV7-9,TRBD1,TRBJ2-6
TGTGCCAGCAGCTTAACTAGCGGGGGAACTAGCACAGATACGCAGTATTTT,CASSLTSGGTSTDTQYF,NA,TRBV7-8,TRBD2,TRBJ2-3
TGCAGTGCGGGTCGACAGGCCCGGACCTACGAGCAGTACTTC,CSAGRQARTYEQYF,NA,TRBV20-1,NA,TRBJ2-7
TGTGCCAGCAGTAGGTCAACGGGTTCACCCCTCCACTTT,CASSRSTGSPLHF,few,TRBV12-3/TRBV12-4,NA,TRBJ1-6
TGTGCCACAGCAGTCGGTCCGGGTTCTGAAGCTTTCTTT,CATAVGPGSEAFF,few,TRBV12-3/TRBV12-4,NA,TRBJ1-1
TGCGCCAGCAGGCCGGACTCGAACACAGATACGCAGTATTTT,CASRPDSNTDTQYF,NA,TRBV5-1,NA,TRBJ2-3
TGCGCCAGCAGCTTGCCGAACGACCGCACCACAGATACGCAGTATTTT,CASSLPNDRTTDTQYF,NA,TRBV5-1,NA,TRBJ2-3
TGTGCCAGCAGTCCTCGACTAGCATTGGCAGATACGCAGTATTTT,CASSPRLALADTQYF,few,TRBV12-3/TRBV12-4,TRBD2,TRBJ2-3
TGTGCCAGCAGCAAAGGTGAGGTGCCGGGACGGAAACCTTCTGGGGCCAACGTCCTGACTTTC,CASSKGEVPGRKPSGANVLTF,NA,TRBV21-1,NA,TRBJ2-6
TGTGCCAGCAGTGGCCCCCCAGGGTGGTATAATTCACCCCTCCACTTT,CASSGPPGWYNSPLHF,few,TRBV6-1,NA,TRBJ1-6
TGTGCCAGCAGGAGGGCCGAAGGCTACGAGCAGTACTTC,CASRRAEGYEQYF,NA,TRBV3-1,NA,TRBJ2-7
TGTGCCAGCAGTTTCCGGGACTTTTGGAACACTGAAGCTTTCTTT,CASSFRDFWNTEAFF,NA,TRBV12-3/TRBV12-4,NA,TRBJ1-1
TGTGCCAGCAGCTTGGGGGACAGGCCGGTGGGGTCACCCCTCCACTTT,CASSLGDRPVGSPLHF,many,TRBV5-5,TRBD1,TRBJ1-6
TGTGCCAGCAGTTACTCCCATCCCAACGTCCTGACTTTC,CASSYSHPNVLTF,NA,TRBV6-5,NA,TRBJ2-6
TGTGCCAGCAGCTTAGGGGGGAACCAGTTCTTC,CASSLGGNQFF,once,TRBV7-9,NA,TRBJ2-1
TGTGCCAGCAGCTTAGCGGTTCCAATTATATCGGGTGAGCAGTTCTTC,CASSLAVPIISGEQFF,NA,TRBV7-2,NA,TRBJ2-1
TGCGCCAGCAGCCCGGAGGGACTACCAACTTTCGTTGAGCAGTTCTTC,CASSPEGLPTFVEQFF,few,TRBV5-1,TRBD2,TRBJ2-1
TGTGCCATCAGACTGACAGGGTACTCCTACGAGCAGTACTTC,CAIRLTGYSYEQYF,NA,TRBV10-3,TRBD1,TRBJ2-7
TGTGCCACCGCCCCAACAGATCCTGGGGCCAACGTCCTGACTTTC,CATAPTDPGANVLTF,NA,TRBV7-2,NA,TRBJ2-6
TGTGCCAGCAGTTCGTCAGGGGGGGGGAGTCACACAGATACGCAGTATTTT,CASSSSGGGSHTDTQYF,NA,TRBV12-3/TRBV12-4,NA,TRBJ2-3
TGTGCCAGCACCGCCGGAAGCGGGCCCCAGCATTTT,CASTAGSGPQHF,few,TRBV27,NA,TRBJ1-5
TGCAGTGCTAGAGCGGTTAACCATCAGCCCCAGCATTTT,CSARAVNHQPQHF,few,TRBV20-1,NA,TRBJ1-5
TGCGCCAGCAGCTTGGAGGCGAACGGGGAGCTGTTTTTT,CASSLEANGELFF,NA,TRBV5-1,NA,TRBJ2-2
TGTGCCAGCAGACCGCTAGCGGGAGGAGAGACCCAGTACTTC,CASRPLAGGETQYF,few,TRBV6-1,TRBD2,TRBJ2-5
TGTGCCAGCAGTCCCATCTCGCGGGGGGTCAGCCACGAGCAGTACTTC,CASSPISRGVSHEQYF,NA,TRBV6-1,TRBD2,TRBJ2-7
TGTGCCAGCAGTCCCCTTGGTGGGCAGTATTTT,CASSPLGGQYF,few,TRBV2,NA,TRBJ2-3
TGTGCCAGCAGTATCGGCAGGGGGCAATACTACACCTTC,CASSIGRGQYYTF,NA,TRBV7-9,TRBD1,TRBJ1-2
TGTGCCAGCAGCATACAGGGTTTCGATTCACCCCTCCACTTT,CASSIQGFDSPLHF,NA,TRBV7-9,NA,TRBJ1-6
TGTGCCAGCAGCCAGGGGTCCTCCCTTAGCACAGATACGCAGTATTTT,CASSQGSSLSTDTQYF,NA,TRBV7-3,NA,TRBJ2-3
TGCAGTGCTAGTTTAGCGGGAGTGGATACGCAGTATTTT,CSASLAGVDTQYF,many,TRBV20-1,TRBD2,TRBJ2-3
TGTGCCAGCAGCCCCGGACAGCCCTATGGCTACACCTTC,CASSPGQPYGYTF,many,TRBV7-9,NA,TRBJ1-2
TGTGCCAGCAGCTTGGCCACAGGGGGAGAAGCTTTCTTT,CASSLATGGEAFF,NA,TRBV7-9,TRBD1,TRBJ1-1
TGTGCCAGCAGCCCCCCACAAGCGGGAGCCTACGAGCAGTACTTC,CASSPPQAGAYEQYF,NA,TRBV7-9,TRBD2,TRBJ2-7
TGTGCCAGCAGTTCGGACAGGGGGTACTACGAGCAGTACTTC,CASSSDRGYYEQYF,few,TRBV27,TRBD1,TRBJ2-7
TGCAGCGTTGACCCCATAGGCAGGGTAGAGCAGTTCTTC,CSVDPIGRVEQFF,NA,TRBV29-1,NA,TRBJ2-1
TGTGCCAGCAGTTTTTGGTCTAGCGGGAGATATGAGCAGTTCTTC,CASSFWSSGRYEQFF,few,TRBV12-3/TRBV12-4,TRBD2,TRBJ2-1
TGTGCCAGCAGCCCCGACCCGCTACAGGTCCTTAGTGGCTACACCTTC,CASSPDPLQVLSGYTF,NA,TRBV12-3/TRBV12-4,NA,TRBJ1-2